This TCR beta chain is from a study of blood T cell repertoires in COVID-19. Study at large: There were acute and convalescent COVID-19 samples, and they came from the United States, Italy and Spain.

This CDR3 comprises 14 residues. Germline V lookup: CDR1 SEHNR, CDR2 FQNEAQ (reference sequence). Trimming removed 5 bases from V and 4 bases from J, with 14 bases in between. The repertoire was sequenced with immunoSEQ multiplex PCR; TCRdb's copy has only in-frame clones and lacks some. This table holds about 180,000 clones, 70% to 85% found once. The receptor was derived from a man in his fifties who had recovered from COVID-19. This chain connects TRBV7-9 to TRBJ1-2; tentative D call: TRBD1 (6 bases). The sample consisted of PBMCs or T cells enriched from blood (not recorded which). CDR3 DNA: TGTGCCAGCAGCCCCGTAATGACAGGCTATGGCTACACCTTC. As protein: CASSPVMTGYGYTF. Looking up the rest from reference TRBV7-9 and TRBJ1-2 gives the full variable domain: DTGVSQNPRHKITKRGQNVTFRCDPISEHNRLYWYRQTLGQGPEFLTYFQNEAQLEKSRLLSDRFSAERPKGSFSTLEIQRTEQGDSAMYLCASSPVMTGYGYTFGSGTRLTVV.